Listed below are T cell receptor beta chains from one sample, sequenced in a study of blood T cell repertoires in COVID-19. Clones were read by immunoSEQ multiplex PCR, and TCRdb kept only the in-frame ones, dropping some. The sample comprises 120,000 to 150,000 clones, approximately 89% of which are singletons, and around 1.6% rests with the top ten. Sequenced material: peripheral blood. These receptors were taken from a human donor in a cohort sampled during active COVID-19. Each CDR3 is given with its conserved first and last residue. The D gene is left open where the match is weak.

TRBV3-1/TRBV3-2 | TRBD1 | CASSHGTGNSPLHF
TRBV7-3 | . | CASSLWPGPYNEQFF
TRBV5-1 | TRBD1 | CASSPRQGNTEAFF
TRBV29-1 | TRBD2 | CSVEVWLAGVKRTQYF
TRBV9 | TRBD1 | CASTRTGANYGYTF
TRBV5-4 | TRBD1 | CASSLGWVQGYYGYTF
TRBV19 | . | CASSIYQSNQPQHF
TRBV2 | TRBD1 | CASSDPTGGVLYF
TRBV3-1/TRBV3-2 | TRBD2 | CASSQGQPSGGDGTDTQYF
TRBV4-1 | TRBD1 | CASSQTTLPGQGMETQYF
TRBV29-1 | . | CSVVWQESYEQYF
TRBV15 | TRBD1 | CATSTRTGNGYTF
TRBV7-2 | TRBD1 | CASSARTGLEQYF
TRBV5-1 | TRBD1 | CASSLDGTGLYEQYF
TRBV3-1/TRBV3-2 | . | CASSQGPGRTGELFF
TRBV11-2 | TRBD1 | CASRRTGVESGYTF
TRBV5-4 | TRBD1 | CASSDRGPGAFF
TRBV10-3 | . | CAISESAKPLDTQYF
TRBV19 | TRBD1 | CASSEDRDYSPLHF
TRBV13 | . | CASSQMDGRRVYGYTF
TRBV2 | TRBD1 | CAIRDRGSYEQYF
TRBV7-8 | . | CASSRLSGGSDTQYF
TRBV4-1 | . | CASSQSVTVRYGYTF
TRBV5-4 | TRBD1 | CASSPRQGGEKLFF
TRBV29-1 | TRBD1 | CSVERGGQGAEAFF
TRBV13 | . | CASSIWGGRGIQYF
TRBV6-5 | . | CASSPTGSRNTIYF
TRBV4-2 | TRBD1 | CASSQRQGTGQPQHF
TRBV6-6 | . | CASSSNPVNYGYTF